Given below is one TCR beta chain in context. Its antigen is not identified. The source of the sample is a study of CD8 T cells in ankylosing spondylitis. Trimming shortened V by 4 bases and J by 0 bases, and 19 bases separated the two germline ends. This CDR3 has 16 amino acids. Germline V gives CDR1 SQVTM, CDR2 ANQGSEA. TCRdb re-analysed the 5' RACE reads in MiXCR, keeping a single row per CDR3 protein. This sample has about 130,000 distinct CDR3 sequences; roughly a sixth occur once, and the top ten carry about 30%. General study findings and limits: Reports say disease-linked clones showed up significantly more in matched ankylosing spondylitis synovial fluid. What seemed typical of ankylosing spondylitis blood was a TCR beta motif built from roughly eight highly homologous variants.

The source material was blood, either unsorted or a sorted T cell fraction (not recorded which). The chain couples TRBV29-1 to TRBJ2-7; perhaps TRBD2 as D (6 bases). The TCR originated in a male donor with ankylosing spondylitis. Written as DNA, the CDR3 is TGCAGCGTTGGTACTTACCGGGACTTCTCCTCCTACGAGCAGTACTTC. Translating gives CSVGTYRDFSSYEQYF.